The sequence of this TCR beta chain was determined in a study of T cells after yellow fever vaccination. This clonotype was counted between two and nine times. The antigen remains undetermined. CDR3 length equals 14 residues. Trimming took 2 bases from V and 3 from J; bases not matched to a gene: 4. Germline CDR1 and CDR2: SGHDT and YYEEEE. Study-level points and caveats: CD4 and CD8 compartments shared a small share of clonotypes.

TCRdb independently ran MiXCR on the 5' RACE reads; one entry per CDR3 protein. Of nearly 550,000 distinct CDR3 sequences listed, 19% were seen once; the top ten hold 14%. The source is a man aged 25 to 40 who received the YFV17D yellow fever vaccine. The rearrangement uses TRBV5-6 and TRBJ2-7, with 8 bases matching TRBD2. This material consisted of PBMCs, taken 15 days after the yellow fever booster vaccination. The chain's CDR3 is CASSFPGGDYEQYF. In DNA, the CDR3 is TGTGCCAGCAGCTTCCCCGGGGGGGACTACGAGCAGTACTTC.